This entry lists 30 T cell receptor beta chains sequenced from one sample in a study of blood T cell repertoires in COVID-19. Produced via immunoSEQ multiplex PCR; TCRdb's table is partial and in-frame only. Of roughly 65,000 clones in the sample, 80% to 85% are singletons; the top ten hold approximately 39%. The sequencing input was peripheral blood. The receptor set was obtained from a human donor in a cohort sampled during active COVID-19.

The chain employs TRBV14 and TRBJ2-1, with 8 bases that match TRBD2. The CDR3 extends over 15 amino acids. Germline CDR1 reads SGHDN; CDR2 reads FVKESK. Trimming at V came to 4 bases and at J to 9 bases, leaving 11 bases not matched to a gene. CDR3 nucleotides: TGTGCCAGCAGCCTGAGTCAAGCGGGGGTTTCTGAGCAGTTCTTC. Translation gives CASSLSQAGVSEQFF. The entire variable domain, with the rest obtained from reference TRBV14 and TRBJ2-1, is as follows: EAGVTQFPSHSVIEKGQTVTLRCDPISGHDNLYWYRRVMGKEIKFLLHFVKESKQDESGMPNNRFLAERTGGTYSTLKVQPAELEDSGVYFCASSLSQAGVSEQFFGPGTRLTVL.

The chain joins TRBV6-2 or TRBV6-3 to TRBJ1-1; D is ambiguous. The CDR3 consists of 16 residues. V lost 5 bases and J 5 bases, leaving 21 bases between the germline ends. Germline V gene lookup returns CDR1 MNHEY and CDR2 SVGEGT. Here the CDR3 DNA reads TGTGCCAGCAGTCCCCAAGGGAGGGCAAAGGAAACTGAAGCTTTCTTT. Translation: CASSPQGRAKETEAFF.

The rearrangement uses TRBV27 and TRBJ2-3; D gene uncertain. V lost 5 bases, J lost 0 bases, and 12 bases lay in between. CDR1 is MNHEY, CDR2 SMNVEV, per germline (reference sequence). This CDR3 region has 15 residues. Written as DNA, the CDR3 is TGTGCCAGCAGTCCTACCCCGACTAGCACAGATACGCAGTATTTT. It translates to CASSPTPTSTDTQYF.

V and J are TRBV28 and TRBJ2-1; 11 nucleotides line up with TRBD2. The CDR3 extends over 19 amino acids. J gave up 0 bases and V 6 bases, and 13 bases lay outside the gene matches. CDR1 and CDR2 from the germline V gene are MDHEN and SYDVKM. CDR3 DNA: TGTGCCAGCAGAGCGGATGGACTAGCGGGTCCTAGCTCCTACAATGAGCAGTTCTTC. It translates to CASRADGLAGPSSYNEQFF.

V is TRBV5-6 and J is TRBJ2-1; D uncertain. V was trimmed by 2 bases and J by 8 bases, leaving 20 bases between them. The germline V gene has CDR1 SGHDT and CDR2 YYEEEE. CDR3 size: 16 residues. The CDR3 bases are TGTGCCAGCAGCTTCACGCTAGTTCCCCAGTCCGATGAGCAGTTCTTC. Protein sequence: CASSFTLVPQSDEQFF.

The chain couples TRBV7-2 to TRBJ2-7; 12 nucleotides align to TRBD1. The V segment lost 5 bases and the J segment 7 bases; nucleotides outside the gene matches: 9. There are 15 residues in the CDR3. Germline V gene data show CDR1 as SGHTA and CDR2 as FQGNSA. This CDR3 is CASSPGGTGGGEQYF. CDR3 coding DNA: TGTGCCAGCAGCCCGGGGGGGACAGGGGGCGGAGAGCAGTACTTC.

The V and J genes are TRBV11-2 and TRBJ2-3, with 9 nucleotides matching TRBD2. The CDR3 extends over 17 amino acids. With 4 bases clipped from V and 4 bases from J, the junction kept 12 bases outside the gene matches. Germline values: CDR1 SGHAT, CDR2 FQNNGV. Written as DNA, the CDR3 is TGTGCCAGCAGCTCCCCCTGGCTAGCGGGGAGTCCAGATACGCAGTATTTT. This translates into CASSSPWLAGSPDTQYF.

The chain uses TRBV6-1 and TRBJ1-4, with 9 bases aligning to TRBD1. The germline CDR1 and CDR2 sequences are MNHNS and SASEGT. CDR3 size: 14 residues. V lost 6 bases to trimming and J lost 4 bases; unmatched junction nucleotides: 3. The CDR3 loop reads CASSLTGGNEKLFF. The CDR3 region has the DNA TGTGCCAGCAGCCTGACAGGGGGTAATGAAAAACTGTTTTTT.

CDR3 nucleotides: TGTGCCAGCAGCCAGGCACAGGACGGTACGCAGTATTTT. This translates into CASSQAQDGTQYF. This rearrangement joins TRBV3-1 (or the pseudogene TRBV3-2) to TRBJ2-3; the D gene is possibly TRBD1 (5 bases). V lost 3 bases and J 8 bases, leaving 12 bases between the germline ends. From germline, CDR1 is LGHDT and CDR2 YNNKEL (reference sequence). The CDR3 loop spans 13 amino acids.

The V call is TRBV30, the J call TRBJ2-7, with a tentative D call TRBD1 (5 bases). Germline V gene lookup returns CDR1 GTSNPN and CDR2 SVGIG (reference sequence). The CDR3 extends over 14 amino acids. Trimming left V 1 base short and J 0 bases short, with 10 bases between. Here the CDR3 reads CAWSGGGSSYEQYF. CDR3 coding DNA: TGTGCCTGGAGTGGGGGCGGTAGCTCCTACGAGCAGTACTTC.

The chain is built from TRBV11-2 and TRBJ1-1; 7 bases fit TRBD1. Germline CDR1 and CDR2: SGHAT and FQNNGV. V gave up 6 bases and J gave up 4 bases; unmatched junction bases: 5. The CDR3 is 13 residues long. CDR3 in amino acids: CASRQSGGTEAFF. CDR3 in DNA: TGTGCCAGCAGACAATCAGGGGGCACTGAAGCTTTCTTT.

The rearrangement uses TRBV5-1 and TRBJ2-1; 9 bases line up with TRBD1. CDR1 is SGHRS and CDR2 is YFSETQ in the germline V gene. This CDR3 spans 14 amino acids. Trimming took 2 bases from V and 6 from J; bases not matched to a gene: 3. The CDR3 region is CASSFRQGVNEQFF. As DNA, the CDR3 is TGCGCCAGCAGCTTCCGACAGGGGGTCAATGAGCAGTTCTTC.

This clone was recorded a few times. V is TRBV28 and J is TRBJ1-2; possibly TRBD1 for D (5 bases). The CDR3 is 14 residues long. Germline assignment: CDR1 MDHEN and CDR2 SYDVKM. V lost 2 bases to trimming and J lost 0 bases, with 7 bases between them. CDR3 amino acids: CASSLTGSNYGYTF. CDR3 bases: TGTGCCAGCAGTTTAACAGGTTCTAACTATGGCTACACCTTC.

The chain uses TRBV10-3 and TRBJ1-1, with a possible D match to TRBD1 (6 bases). V lost 6 bases and J lost 0, with 17 bases in between. Germline-derived CDR1 and CDR2 are ENHRY and SYGVKD. The CDR3 length is 16 residues. The DNA of the CDR3 is TGTGCCATCAGGTCGGGGGCAGGGACTATGAACACTGAAGCTTTCTTT. Protein product: CAIRSGAGTMNTEAFF.

J is TRBJ2-5 and V is TRBV4-1; a possible D gene is TRBD2 (6 bases). Germline V gene lookup returns CDR1 MGHRA and CDR2 YSYEKL. V was pared by 1 base and J by 0 bases, with 15 bases between. The CDR3 runs to 17 residues. The CDR3 DNA follows: TGCGCCAGCAGCCAAGTCCTCACGCGGGGTAACCAAGAGACCCAGTACTTC. Its protein is CASSQVLTRGNQETQYF.

This chain connects TRBV7-2 to TRBJ1-2; possible D gene TRBD1, 5 bases. The V end lost 4 bases, the J end lost 5 bases, and 14 bases lay between the germline ends. CDR3 size: 14 residues. Germline values: CDR1 SGHTA, CDR2 FQGNSA. CDR3: CASSSYLRQYGYTF. CDR3 bases: TGTGCCAGCAGCTCCTACCTAAGACAGTATGGCTACACCTTC.

This chain joins TRBV6-1 and TRBJ1-2; 8 nucleotides line up with TRBD1. Trimming removed 1 base from V and 5 bases from J; junction bases left unmatched: 0. This CDR3 is built from 13 residues. Germline V gives CDR1 MNHNS, CDR2 SASEGT. The CDR3 DNA reads as TGTGCCAGCAGTGAAGGACAGGGGTATGGCTACACCTTC. This translates into CASSEGQGYGYTF.

The chain combines TRBV11-3 with TRBJ2-7, with D possibly being TRBD1 (6 bases). V lost 1 base to trimming and J lost 6 bases, with 7 bases between them. The CDR3 length is 12 residues. Germline CDR1 is SGHNT and CDR2 is YENEEA. The CDR3 protein is CASSLAGAEQYF. The DNA for the CDR3 is TGTGCCAGCAGCTTAGCAGGGGCCGAGCAGTACTTC.

V gene TRBV24-1 combines with J gene TRBJ2-2; 7 bases line up with TRBD1. The CDR3 runs 15 residues. Unmatched junction bases numbered 5, after V lost 3 bases and J lost 5 bases. Germline V gene data show CDR1 as KGHDR and CDR2 as SFDVKD. The CDR3 region has the DNA TGTGCCACCAGTGATGACAGGGTCGGAACCGGGGAGCTGTTTTTT. Translated: CATSDDRVGTGELFF.

This clone was recorded a few times. The genes are TRBV2 and TRBJ1-4; 7 bases align to TRBD1. Trimming cost V 3 bases and J 7 bases; bases outside gene matches: 8. The germline CDR1 and CDR2 sequences are SNHLY and FYNNEI. The CDR3 runs to 15 residues. The CDR3 is CASSDSDRSGEKLFF. Here the CDR3 DNA reads TGTGCCAGCAGTGACTCGGACAGGAGCGGTGAAAAACTGTTTTTT.

V and J are TRBV30 and TRBJ1-1; TRBD1 matches at 10 bases. CDR3 length: 14 residues. The germline V gene has CDR1 GTSNPN and CDR2 SVGIG (reference sequence). The junction had 7 bases not matched to a gene; V was cut back by 5 bases and J by 4 bases. The CDR3 DNA sequence: TGTGCCTGGCTAGACAGGGGGCGGGCCACTGAAGCTTTCTTT. It translates to CAWLDRGRATEAFF.

The J gene is TRBJ2-1, the V gene TRBV13; D perhaps matches TRBD1 (5 bases). The CDR3 is made up of 13 amino acids. Trimming stripped 4 bases from V and 10 bases from J, with 14 bases between. Germline V gene sequence: CDR1 PRHDT, CDR2 FYEKMQ (reference sequence). CDR3 DNA sequence: TGTGCCAGCAGCTGGGGCCGCCGGAGAGAGCAGTTCTTC. It codes for CASSWGRRREQFF.

The chain is built from TRBV7-9 and TRBJ1-5; D call uncertain. CDR1 SEHNR and CDR2 FQNEAQ come from the germline V gene (reference sequence). V was clipped by 10 bases and J by 7 bases, with 8 bases between them. The CDR3 runs 10 residues. CDR3 loop: CANIRQPQHF. CDR3 nucleotides: TGTGCCAACATACGACAGCCCCAGCATTTT.

The rearrangement uses TRBV19 and TRBJ2-7; the match to TRBD1 covers 9 bases. V trimming: 9 bases; J trimming: 6 bases; junction bases outside the gene matches: 6. This CDR3 contains 12 residues. Germline lookup yields CDR1 LNHDA and CDR2 SQIVND (reference sequence). CDR3 nucleotides: TGTGCCAGCGGACAGGGGTGGCTCGAGCAGTACTTC. It is translated as CASGQGWLEQYF.

The V call is TRBV18, the J call TRBJ1-3; maybe TRBD1 (5 bases). In germline, CDR1 is KGHSH, CDR2 LQKENI. The CDR3 covers 16 residues. V was cut by 3 bases and J by 3 bases, with 15 bases left in between. The CDR3 DNA sequence: TGTGCCAGCTCACCTGGGAGGGACCAGATTGGAAACACCATATATTTT. Residues: CASSPGRDQIGNTIYF.

The genes are TRBV28 and TRBJ1-2; D remains ambiguous. This CDR3 region has 11 residues. V was cut by 5 bases and J by 4 bases, with 5 bases left in between. Germline CDR1 is MDHEN and CDR2 is SYDVKM. The CDR3 here is CASSVSYGYTF. In nucleotides, the CDR3 is TGTGCCAGCAGTGTTAGCTATGGCTACACCTTC.

The rearrangement joins TRBV11-2 to TRBJ2-3, with 13 bases that match TRBD2. The junction had 4 bases not matched to a gene; V was cut back by 4 bases and J by 3 bases. The CDR3 totals 16 residues. Germline V CDR1 and CDR2: SGHAT, FQNNGV. The CDR3 DNA sequence: TGTGCCAGCAGCTATACGACTAGCGGGGGGACAGATACGCAGTATTTT. It translates to CASSYTTSGGTDTQYF.

This clone was seen once. This chain connects TRBV5-1 to TRBJ2-5, with D possibly TRBD1 on 6 matching bases. Per germline, CDR1 SGHRS and CDR2 YFSETQ. The CDR3 runs to 17 residues. Trimming cost V 3 bases and J 4 bases, with 22 bases left between them. The CDR3 sequence is CASSSGRPTGSGETQYF. The CDR3 nucleotides read TGCGCCAGCAGCTCCGGGCGGCCCACAGGGTCGGGAGAGACCCAGTACTTC. The whole variable domain, filled in from reference TRBV5-1 and TRBJ2-5, reads KAGVTQTPRYLIKTRGQQVTLSCSPISGHRSVSWYQQTPGQGLQFLFEYFSETQRNKGNFPGRFSGRQFSNSRSEMNVSTLELGDSALYLCASSSGRPTGSGETQYFGPGTRLLVL.

The chain's CDR3 is CASIGGNTIYF. For the CDR3, the DNA is TGTGCCAGCATCGGGGGAAACACCATATATTTT. The chain is built from TRBV12-3 or TRBV12-4 and TRBJ1-3; D is uncertain. There are 11 residues in the CDR3. The V end lost 7 bases, the J end lost 4 bases, and 5 bases lay between the germline ends.

CDR3 in amino acids: CATRFDLLMNTEAFF. The CDR3 DNA is TGTGCCACCAGGTTTGACTTGCTAATGAACACTGAAGCTTTCTTT. The chain uses TRBV15 and TRBJ1-1, with D uncertain. V was cut by 6 bases and J by 0 bases, with 14 bases left in between. The CDR3 sequence is 15 residues long. Germline CDR1 reads LNHNV; CDR2 reads YYDKDF (reference sequence).